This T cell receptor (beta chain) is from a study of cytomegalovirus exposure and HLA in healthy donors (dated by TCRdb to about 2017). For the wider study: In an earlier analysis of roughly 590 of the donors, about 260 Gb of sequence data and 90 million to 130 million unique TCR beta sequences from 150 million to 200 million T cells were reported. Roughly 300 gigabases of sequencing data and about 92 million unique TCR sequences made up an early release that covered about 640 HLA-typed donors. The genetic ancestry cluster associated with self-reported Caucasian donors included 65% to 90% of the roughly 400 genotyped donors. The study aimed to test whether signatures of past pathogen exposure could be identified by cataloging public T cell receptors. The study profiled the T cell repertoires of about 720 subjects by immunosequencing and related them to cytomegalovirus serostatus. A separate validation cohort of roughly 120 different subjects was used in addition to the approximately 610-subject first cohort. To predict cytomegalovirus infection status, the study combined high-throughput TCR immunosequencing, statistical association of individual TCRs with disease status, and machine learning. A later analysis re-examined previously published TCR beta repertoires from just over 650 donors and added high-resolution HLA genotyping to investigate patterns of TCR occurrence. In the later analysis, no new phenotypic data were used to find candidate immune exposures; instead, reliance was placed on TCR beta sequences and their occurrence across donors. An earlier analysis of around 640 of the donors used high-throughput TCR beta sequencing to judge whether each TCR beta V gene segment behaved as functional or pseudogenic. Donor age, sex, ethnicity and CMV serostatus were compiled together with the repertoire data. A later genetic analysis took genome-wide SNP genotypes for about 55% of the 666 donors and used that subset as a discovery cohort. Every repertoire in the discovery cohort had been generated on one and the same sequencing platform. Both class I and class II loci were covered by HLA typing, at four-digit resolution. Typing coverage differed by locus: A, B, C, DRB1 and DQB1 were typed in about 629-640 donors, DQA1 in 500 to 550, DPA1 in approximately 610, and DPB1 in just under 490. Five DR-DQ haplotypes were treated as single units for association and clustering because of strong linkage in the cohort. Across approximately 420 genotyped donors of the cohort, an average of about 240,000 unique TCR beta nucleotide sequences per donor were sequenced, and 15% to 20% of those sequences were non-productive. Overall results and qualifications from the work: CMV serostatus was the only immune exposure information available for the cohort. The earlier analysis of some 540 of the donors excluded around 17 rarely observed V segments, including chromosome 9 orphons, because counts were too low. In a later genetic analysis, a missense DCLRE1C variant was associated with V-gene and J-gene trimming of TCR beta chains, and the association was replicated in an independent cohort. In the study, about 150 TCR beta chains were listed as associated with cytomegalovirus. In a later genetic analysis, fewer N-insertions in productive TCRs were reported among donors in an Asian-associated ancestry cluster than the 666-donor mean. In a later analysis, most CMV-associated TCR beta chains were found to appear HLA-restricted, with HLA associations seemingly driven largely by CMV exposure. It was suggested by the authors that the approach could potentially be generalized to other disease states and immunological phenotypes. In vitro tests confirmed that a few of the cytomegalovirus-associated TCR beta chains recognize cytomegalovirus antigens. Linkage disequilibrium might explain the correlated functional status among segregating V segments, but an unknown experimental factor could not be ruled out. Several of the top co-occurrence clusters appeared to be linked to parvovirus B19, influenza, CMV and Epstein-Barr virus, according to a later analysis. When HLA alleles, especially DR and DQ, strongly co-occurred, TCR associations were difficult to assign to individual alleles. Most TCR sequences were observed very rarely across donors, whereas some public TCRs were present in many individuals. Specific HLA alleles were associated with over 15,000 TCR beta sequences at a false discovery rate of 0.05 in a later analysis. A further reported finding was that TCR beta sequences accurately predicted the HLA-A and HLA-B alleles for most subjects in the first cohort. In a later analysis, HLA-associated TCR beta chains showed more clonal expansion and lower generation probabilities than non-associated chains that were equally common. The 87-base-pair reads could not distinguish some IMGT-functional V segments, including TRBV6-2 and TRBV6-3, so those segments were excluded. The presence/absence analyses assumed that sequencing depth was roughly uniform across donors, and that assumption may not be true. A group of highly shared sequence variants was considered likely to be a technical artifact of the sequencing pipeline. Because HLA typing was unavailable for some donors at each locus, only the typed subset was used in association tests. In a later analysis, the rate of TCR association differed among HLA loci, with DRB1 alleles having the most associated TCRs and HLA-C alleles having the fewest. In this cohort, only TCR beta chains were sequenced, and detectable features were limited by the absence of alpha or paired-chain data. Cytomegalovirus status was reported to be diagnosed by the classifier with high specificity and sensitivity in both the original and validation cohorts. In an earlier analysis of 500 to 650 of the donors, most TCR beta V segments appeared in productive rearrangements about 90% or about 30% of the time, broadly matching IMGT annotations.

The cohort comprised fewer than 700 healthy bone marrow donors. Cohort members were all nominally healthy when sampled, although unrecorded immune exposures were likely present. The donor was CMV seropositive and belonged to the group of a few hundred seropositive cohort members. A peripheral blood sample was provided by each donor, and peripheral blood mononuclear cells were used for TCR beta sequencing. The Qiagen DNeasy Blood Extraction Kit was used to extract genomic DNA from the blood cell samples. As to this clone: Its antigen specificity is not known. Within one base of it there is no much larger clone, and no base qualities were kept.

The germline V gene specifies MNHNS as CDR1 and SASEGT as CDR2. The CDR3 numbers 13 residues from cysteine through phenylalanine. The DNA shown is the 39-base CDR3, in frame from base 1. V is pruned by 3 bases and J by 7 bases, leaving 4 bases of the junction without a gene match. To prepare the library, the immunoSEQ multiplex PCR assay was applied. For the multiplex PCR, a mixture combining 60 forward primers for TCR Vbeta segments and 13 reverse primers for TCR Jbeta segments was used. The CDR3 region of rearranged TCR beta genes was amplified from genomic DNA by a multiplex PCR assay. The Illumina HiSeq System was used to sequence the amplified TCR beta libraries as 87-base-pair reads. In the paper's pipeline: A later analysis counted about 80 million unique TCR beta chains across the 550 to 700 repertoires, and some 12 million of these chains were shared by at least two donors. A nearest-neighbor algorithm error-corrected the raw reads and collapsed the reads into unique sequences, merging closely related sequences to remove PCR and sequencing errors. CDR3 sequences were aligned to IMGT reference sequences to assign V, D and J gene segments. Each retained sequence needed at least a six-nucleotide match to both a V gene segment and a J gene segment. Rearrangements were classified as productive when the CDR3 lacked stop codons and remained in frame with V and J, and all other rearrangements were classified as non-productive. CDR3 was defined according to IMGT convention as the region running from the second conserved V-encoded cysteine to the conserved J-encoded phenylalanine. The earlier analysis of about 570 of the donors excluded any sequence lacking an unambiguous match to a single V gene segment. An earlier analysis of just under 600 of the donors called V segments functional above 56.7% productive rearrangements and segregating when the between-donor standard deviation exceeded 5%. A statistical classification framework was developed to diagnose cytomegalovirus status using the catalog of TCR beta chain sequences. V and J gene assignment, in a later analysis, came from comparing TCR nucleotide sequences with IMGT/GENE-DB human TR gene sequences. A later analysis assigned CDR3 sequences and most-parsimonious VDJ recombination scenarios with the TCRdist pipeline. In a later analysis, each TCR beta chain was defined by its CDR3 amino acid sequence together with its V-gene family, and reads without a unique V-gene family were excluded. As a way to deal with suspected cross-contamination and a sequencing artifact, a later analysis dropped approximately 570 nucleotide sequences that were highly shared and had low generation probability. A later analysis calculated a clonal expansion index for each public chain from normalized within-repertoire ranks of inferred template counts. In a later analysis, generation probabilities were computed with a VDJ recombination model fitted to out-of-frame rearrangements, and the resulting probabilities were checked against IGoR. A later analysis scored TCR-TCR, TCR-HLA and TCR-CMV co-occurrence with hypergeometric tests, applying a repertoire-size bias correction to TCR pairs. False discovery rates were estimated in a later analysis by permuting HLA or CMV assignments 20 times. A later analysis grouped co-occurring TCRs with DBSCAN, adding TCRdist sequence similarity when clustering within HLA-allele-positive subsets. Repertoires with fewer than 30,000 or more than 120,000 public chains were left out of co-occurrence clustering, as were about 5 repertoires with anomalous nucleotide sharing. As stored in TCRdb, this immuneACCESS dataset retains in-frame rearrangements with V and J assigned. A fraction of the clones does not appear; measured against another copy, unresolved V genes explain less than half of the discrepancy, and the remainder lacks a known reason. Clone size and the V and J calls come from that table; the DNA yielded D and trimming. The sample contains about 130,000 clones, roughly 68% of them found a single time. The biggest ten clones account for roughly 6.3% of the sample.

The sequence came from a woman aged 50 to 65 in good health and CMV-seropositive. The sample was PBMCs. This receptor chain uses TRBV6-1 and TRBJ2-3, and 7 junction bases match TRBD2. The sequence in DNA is TGTGCCAGCAGTGAGACGGGGGGTTATACGCAGTATTTT. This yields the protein CASSETGGYTQYF.